This TCR beta chain came from a study of blood T cell repertoires in COVID-19. V was clipped by 6 bases and J by 5 bases, with 10 bases between them. The germline V gene encodes CDR1 MNHNY and CDR2 SVGAGI (reference sequence). This CDR3 spans 13 amino acids. Those enrolled in Seattle joined during active infection and were followed longitudinally afterward. TCRdb's table, derived via immunoSEQ multiplex PCR, lists solely in-frame clones and lacks some. The sample lists some 70,000 clones, 70% to 90% seen once, with roughly 3.6% in the top ten. The chain carries TRBV6-6 and TRBJ2-2, with D tentatively TRBD1 (6 bases). The origin of this receptor is a woman between 50 and 59 years old with COVID-19, enrolled during active disease. Sample: peripheral blood. The CDR3 nucleotides are TGTGCCAGCAGGGACAGTACTACCGGGGAGCTGTTTTTT. Amino acids: CASRDSTTGELFF.